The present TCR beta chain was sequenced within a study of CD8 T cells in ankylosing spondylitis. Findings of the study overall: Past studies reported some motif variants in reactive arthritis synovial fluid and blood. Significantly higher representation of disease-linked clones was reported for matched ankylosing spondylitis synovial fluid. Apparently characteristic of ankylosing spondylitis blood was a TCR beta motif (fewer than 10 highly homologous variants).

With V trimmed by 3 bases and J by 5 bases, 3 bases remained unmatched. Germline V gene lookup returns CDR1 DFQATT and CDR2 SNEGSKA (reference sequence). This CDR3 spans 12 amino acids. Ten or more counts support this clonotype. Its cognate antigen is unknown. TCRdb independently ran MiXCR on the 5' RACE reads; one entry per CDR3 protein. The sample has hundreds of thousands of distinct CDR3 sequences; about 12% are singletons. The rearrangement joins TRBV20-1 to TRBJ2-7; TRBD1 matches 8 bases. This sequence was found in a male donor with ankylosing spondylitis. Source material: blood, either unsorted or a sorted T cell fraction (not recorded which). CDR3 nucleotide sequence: TGCAGTGCTAGCAGGGGGCGAGACGAGCAGTACTTC. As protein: CSASRGRDEQYF.